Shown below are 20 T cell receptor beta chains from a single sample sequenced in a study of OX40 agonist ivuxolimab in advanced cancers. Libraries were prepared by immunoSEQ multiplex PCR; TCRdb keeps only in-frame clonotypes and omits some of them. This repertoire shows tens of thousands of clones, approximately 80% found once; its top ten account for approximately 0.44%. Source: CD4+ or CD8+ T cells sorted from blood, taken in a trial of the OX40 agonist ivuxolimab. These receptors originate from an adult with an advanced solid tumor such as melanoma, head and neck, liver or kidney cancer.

CDR3 DNA sequence: TGCAGCGTTTCAGGGGACCGGCGCGATGAGCAGTTCTTC. Its protein is CSVSGDRRDEQFF. The chain is built from TRBV29-1 and TRBJ2-1, with D possibly TRBD1 on 6 matching bases. This CDR3 contains 13 residues. CDR1 is SQVTM and CDR2 is ANQGSEA in the germline V gene. V lost 5 bases and J lost 8, with 16 bases in between.

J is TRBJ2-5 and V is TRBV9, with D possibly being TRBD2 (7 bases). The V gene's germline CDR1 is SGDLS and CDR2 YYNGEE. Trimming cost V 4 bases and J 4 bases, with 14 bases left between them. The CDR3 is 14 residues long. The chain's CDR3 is CASSLRGGAETQYF. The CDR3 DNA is TGTGCCAGCAGCCTCCGAGGGGGGGCAGAGACCCAGTACTTC.

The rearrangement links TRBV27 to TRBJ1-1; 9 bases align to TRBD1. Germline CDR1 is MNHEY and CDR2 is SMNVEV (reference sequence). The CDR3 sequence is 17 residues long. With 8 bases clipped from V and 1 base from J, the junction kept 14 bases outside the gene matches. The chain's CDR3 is CASFRTGVIMKNTEAFF. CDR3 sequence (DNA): TGTGCCAGCTTCAGGACAGGGGTTATTATGAAGAACACTGAAGCTTTCTTT.

CDR3 DNA sequence: TGTGCCAGCAGCCCATCCCCCCCCGAAGTGTACGAGCAGTACGTC. Protein: CASSPSPPEVYEQYV. The rearrangement uses TRBV6-5 and TRBJ2-7; D ambiguous. V lost 6 bases, J lost 4 bases, and 19 bases lay in between. The CDR3 length is 15 residues. CDR1 is MNHEY, CDR2 SVGAGI, per germline.

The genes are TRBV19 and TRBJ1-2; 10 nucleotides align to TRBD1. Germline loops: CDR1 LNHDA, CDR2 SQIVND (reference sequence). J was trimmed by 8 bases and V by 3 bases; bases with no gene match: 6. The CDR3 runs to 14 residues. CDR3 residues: CASSMGTGERGYTF. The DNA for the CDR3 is TGTGCCAGTAGTATGGGGACAGGGGAACGGGGCTACACCTTC.

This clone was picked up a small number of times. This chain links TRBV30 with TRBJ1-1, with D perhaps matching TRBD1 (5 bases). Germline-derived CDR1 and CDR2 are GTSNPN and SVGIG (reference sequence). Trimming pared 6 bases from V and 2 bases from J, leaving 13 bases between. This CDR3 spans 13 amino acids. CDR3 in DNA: TGTGCCTGCCTCCGGGGCGTAAACACTGAAGCTTTCTTT. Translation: CACLRGVNTEAFF.

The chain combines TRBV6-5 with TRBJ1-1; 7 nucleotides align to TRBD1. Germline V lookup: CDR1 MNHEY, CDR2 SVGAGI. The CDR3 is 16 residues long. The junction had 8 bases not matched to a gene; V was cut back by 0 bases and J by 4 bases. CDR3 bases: TGTGCCAGCAGTTACTCTCGGGGACAGCCTAGCACTGAAGCTTTCTTT. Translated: CASSYSRGQPSTEAFF.

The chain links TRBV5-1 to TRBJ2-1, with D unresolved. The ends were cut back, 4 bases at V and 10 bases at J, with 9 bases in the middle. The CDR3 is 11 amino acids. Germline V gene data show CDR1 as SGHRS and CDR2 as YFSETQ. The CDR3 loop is CASSILEEQFF. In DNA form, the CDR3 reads TGCGCCAGCAGCATCTTAGAGGAGCAGTTCTTC.

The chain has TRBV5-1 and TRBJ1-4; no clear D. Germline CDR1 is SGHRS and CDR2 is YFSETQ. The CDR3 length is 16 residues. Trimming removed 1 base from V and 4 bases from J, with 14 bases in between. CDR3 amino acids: CASSLIRLGNNEKLFF. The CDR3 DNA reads TGCGCCAGCAGCTTGATTAGGTTGGGGAATAATGAAAAACTGTTTTTT.

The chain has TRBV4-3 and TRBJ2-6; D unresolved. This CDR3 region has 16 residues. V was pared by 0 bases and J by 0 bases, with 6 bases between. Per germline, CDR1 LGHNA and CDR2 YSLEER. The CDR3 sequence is CASSQDRSSGANVLTF. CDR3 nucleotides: TGCGCCAGCAGCCAAGATCGGAGCTCTGGGGCCAACGTCCTGACTTTC.

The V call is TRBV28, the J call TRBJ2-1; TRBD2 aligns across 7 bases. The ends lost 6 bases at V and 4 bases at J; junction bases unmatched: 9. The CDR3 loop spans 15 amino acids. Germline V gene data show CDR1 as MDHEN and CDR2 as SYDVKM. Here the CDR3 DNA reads TGTGCCAGCAGATCCGGTTCTAGCGGATACAATGAGCAGTTCTTC. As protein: CASRSGSSGYNEQFF.

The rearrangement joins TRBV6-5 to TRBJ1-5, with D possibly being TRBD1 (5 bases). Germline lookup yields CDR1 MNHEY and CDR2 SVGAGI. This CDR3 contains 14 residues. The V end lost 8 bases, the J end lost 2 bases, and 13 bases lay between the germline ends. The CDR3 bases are TGTGCCAGCTCCTTCAGGGTTGGCAATCAGCCCCAGCATTTT. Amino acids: CASSFRVGNQPQHF.

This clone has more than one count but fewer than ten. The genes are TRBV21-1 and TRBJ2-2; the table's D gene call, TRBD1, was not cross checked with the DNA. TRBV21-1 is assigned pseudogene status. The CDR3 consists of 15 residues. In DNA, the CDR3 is TGTGCCAGCCCAGTCGGGACAGGGCGAACCGGGGAGCTGTTTTTT. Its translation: CASPVGTGRTGELFF.

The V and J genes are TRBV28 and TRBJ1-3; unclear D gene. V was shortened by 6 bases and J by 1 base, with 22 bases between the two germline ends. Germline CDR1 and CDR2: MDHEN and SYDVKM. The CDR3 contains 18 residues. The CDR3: CASSPGGSGVPSGNTIYF. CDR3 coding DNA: TGTGCCAGCAGCCCTGGAGGGTCTGGGGTTCCGTCTGGAAACACCATATATTTT.

CDR3 loop: CAWSVGTGLWEQYF. CDR3 DNA: TGTGCCTGGAGTGTCGGGACAGGGCTCTGGGAGCAGTACTTC. The rearrangement uses TRBV30 and TRBJ2-7, with TRBD1 matching 9 bases. This CDR3 is 14 amino acids long. Germline V lookup: CDR1 GTSNPN, CDR2 SVGIG (reference sequence). V shed 0 bases and J 7 bases; nucleotides not matched to a gene: 7.

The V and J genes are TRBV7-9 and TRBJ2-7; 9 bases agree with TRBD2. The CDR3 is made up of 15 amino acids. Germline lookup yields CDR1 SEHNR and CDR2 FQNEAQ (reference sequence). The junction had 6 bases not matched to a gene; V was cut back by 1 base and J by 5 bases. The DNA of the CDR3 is TGTGCCAGCAGCTTAGTTGTTAGCGGGAGTGACGAGCAGTACTTC. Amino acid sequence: CASSLVVSGSDEQYF.

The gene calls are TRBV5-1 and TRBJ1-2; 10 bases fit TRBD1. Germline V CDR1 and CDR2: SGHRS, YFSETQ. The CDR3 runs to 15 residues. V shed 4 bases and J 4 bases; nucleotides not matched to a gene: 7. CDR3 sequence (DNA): TGCGCCAGCAGCCCCACGGACAGGGGGTTCTATGGCTACACCTTC. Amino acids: CASSPTDRGFYGYTF.

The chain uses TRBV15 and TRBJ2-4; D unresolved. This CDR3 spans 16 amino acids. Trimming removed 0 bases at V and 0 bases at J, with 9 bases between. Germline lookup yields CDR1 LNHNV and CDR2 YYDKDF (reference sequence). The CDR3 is CATSRDSSIAKNIQYF. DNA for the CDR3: TGTGCCACCAGCAGAGATTCAAGCATAGCCAAAAACATTCAGTACTTC.

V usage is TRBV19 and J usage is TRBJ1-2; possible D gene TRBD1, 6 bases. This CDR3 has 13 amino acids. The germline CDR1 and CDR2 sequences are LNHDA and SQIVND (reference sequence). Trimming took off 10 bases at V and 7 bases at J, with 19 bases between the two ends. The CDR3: CATSPGAGSGYTF. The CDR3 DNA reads TGTGCCACCTCACCGGGGGCAGGGAGTGGCTACACCTTC. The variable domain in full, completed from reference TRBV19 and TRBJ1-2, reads DGGITQSPKYLFRKEGQNVTLSCEQNLNHDAMYWYRQDPGQGLRLIYYSQIVNDFQKGDIAEGYSVSREKKESFPLTVTSAQKNPTAFYLCATSPGAGSGYTFGSGTRLTVV.

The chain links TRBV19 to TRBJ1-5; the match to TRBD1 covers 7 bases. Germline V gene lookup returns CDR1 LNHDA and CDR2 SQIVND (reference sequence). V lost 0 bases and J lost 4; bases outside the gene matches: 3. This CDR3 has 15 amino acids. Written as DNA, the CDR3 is TGTGCCAGTAGTATAGATAGACAGGGAAATCAGCCCCAGCATTTT. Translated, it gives CASSIDRQGNQPQHF. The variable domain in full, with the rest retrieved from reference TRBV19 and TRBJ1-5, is DGGITQSPKYLFRKEGQNVTLSCEQNLNHDAMYWYRQDPGQGLRLIYYSQIVNDFQKGDIAEGYSVSREKKESFPLTVTSAQKNPTAFYLCASSIDRQGNQPQHFGDGTRLSIL.